These 4 T cell receptor beta chains share one sample of origin, sequenced in a study of cytomegalovirus exposure and HLA in healthy donors. 60 Vbeta and 13 Jbeta primers were used in PCR. Method: immunoSEQ multiplex PCR; TCRdb's copy keeps in-frame clones and lacks some. The table shows some 130,000 clones, with approximately 81% occurring only once. Sequenced: PBMCs. Receptors originate from a male donor in good health and CMV-seronegative.

The V gene is TRBV9, the J gene TRBJ2-3; D is unclear. Germline CDR1 reads SGDLS; CDR2 reads YYNGEE. This CDR3 comprises 16 residues. V lost 4 bases and J 0 bases, leaving 15 bases between the germline ends. The CDR3 loop is CASSSNRDSSTDTQYF. As DNA, the CDR3 is TGTGCCAGCAGCTCGAACAGAGATTCTAGCACAGATACGCAGTATTTT.

V is TRBV4-2 and J is TRBJ1-4; no definite D call. V gave up 2 bases and J gave up 5 bases, with 15 bases separating them. Germline lookup yields CDR1 LGHNA and CDR2 YNFKEQ. The CDR3 loop spans 16 amino acids. The CDR3 DNA follows: TGTGCCAGCAGCCAACGCGATTTAAGAGGGAATGAAAAACTGTTTTTT. Amino acid sequence: CASSQRDLRGNEKLFF.

V usage is TRBV11-2 and J usage is TRBJ2-3, with TRBD2 matching over 10 bases. The germline CDR1 and CDR2 sequences are SGHAT and FQNNGV. The CDR3 runs 15 residues. Germline trimming cut 2 bases from V and 5 bases from J; bases unmatched to any gene: 4. The CDR3 spells CASSLLAGVGDTQYF. CDR3 DNA: TGTGCCAGCAGCTTACTAGCGGGGGTAGGAGATACGCAGTATTTT.

The table lists this clone with a few counts. The chain combines TRBV7-2 with TRBJ1-2; no clear D. V lost 5 bases and J lost 8, with 15 bases in between. This CDR3 has 13 amino acids. The V gene's germline CDR1 is SGHTA and CDR2 FQGNSA. The CDR3 is CASSLGPGRGYTF. The CDR3 DNA is TGTGCCAGCAGCCTTGGACCTGGGAGAGGCTACACCTTC.